This TCR beta chain was recorded in a study of T-cell reconstitution after alpha-beta-depleted transplantation in children. Deletions cut 3 bases from V and 4 bases from J, with 10 bases between. Per germline, CDR1 SGHTA and CDR2 FQGNSA. This CDR3 region has 14 residues. Library preparation (for TCRbeta) was performed with unique molecular identifiers. TCRdb independently ran MiXCR on the PCR reads; one entry per CDR3 protein. The sample contains around 200,000 distinct CDR3 sequences, about 8.4% of which appear only once. This chain links TRBV7-2 with TRBJ2-1, with D perhaps matching TRBD2 (5 bases). The material was PBMCs, mostly from graft donor cells, obtained 360 days after TCRalphabeta/CD19-depleted stem cell transplant. The receptor was derived from a male patient aged 2 to 9 who had a stem cell transplant for acute myeloid leukemia, so the T cells may come from the graft donor. Written as DNA, the CDR3 is TGTGCCAGCAGCTTCCTAAGCGGTTACAATGAGCAGTTCTTC. Protein sequence: CASSFLSGYNEQFF.